These 7 T cell receptor beta chains were all obtained from the same sample, sequenced in a study of T cell responses to AZD1222 COVID-19 vaccine. Using immunoSEQ multiplex PCR, the repertoire was profiled, and TCRdb retains in-frame clones only, with some absent. Of some 130,000 clones in the sample, approximately 90% were seen once. Sequencing used peripheral blood, obtained on day 0 of AZD1222 vaccination. Receptors were obtained from an adult in good health.

The V and J genes are TRBV3-1 (or the pseudogene TRBV3-2) and TRBJ1-1; no definite D call. In germline, CDR1 is LGHDT, CDR2 YNNKEL (reference sequence). CDR3 length equals 13 residues. The germline V and J ends were trimmed by 8 bases and 0 bases, with 10 bases remaining between them. DNA of the CDR3: TGTGCCAGCGCCCACAGCCTGAACACTGAAGCTTTCTTT. Protein product: CASAHSLNTEAFF.

V gene TRBV2 combines with J gene TRBJ1-2; D is possibly TRBD1 (6 bases). Germline CDR1 is SNHLY and CDR2 is FYNNEI. V was cut by 8 bases and J by 8 bases, with 15 bases left in between. The CDR3 extends over 12 amino acids. The CDR3 DNA sequence: TGTGCCAGCCCCCAGGGGAGTTACGGCTACACCTTC. It codes for CASPQGSYGYTF.

This chain uses TRBV21-1 with TRBJ1-4. TRBV21-1 is assigned pseudogene status. CDR3 length: 18 amino acids. The CDR3 DNA is TGTGCCAGCAGAACCCGGAGCTGGGAGGGACCCGCTAATGAAAAACTGTTTTTT. It yields the protein CASRTRSWEGPANEKLFF.

The V and J genes are TRBV9 and TRBJ1-3; unclear D gene. V was pared by 3 bases and J by 4 bases, with 17 bases between. The CDR3 covers 16 residues. From germline, CDR1 is SGDLS and CDR2 YYNGEE. The CDR3 DNA reads as TGTGCCAGCAGCGGGCCCTCAGAAGGGCCAGGAAACACCATATATTTT. It yields the protein CASSGPSEGPGNTIYF.

The chain has TRBV27 and TRBJ1-1; 8 nucleotides agree with TRBD1. V lost 6 bases to trimming and J lost 4 bases; unmatched junction nucleotides: 7. The germline CDR1 and CDR2 sequences are MNHEY and SMNVEV (reference sequence). The CDR3 has 14 amino acids. The CDR3 sequence is CASSLGQGITEAFF. DNA for the CDR3: TGTGCCAGCAGCCTTGGACAGGGAATCACTGAAGCTTTCTTT.

The chain is built from TRBV7-9 and TRBJ2-7; D is possibly TRBD1 (6 bases). The V gene's germline CDR1 is SEHNR and CDR2 FQNEAQ (reference sequence). The length of the CDR3 is 12 residues. V was cut by 5 bases and J by 2 bases, with 7 bases left in between. The CDR3 DNA is TGTGCCAGCAGCCCAGGGGCCTACGAGCAGTACTTC. Translated: CASSPGAYEQYF.

The V and J genes are TRBV7-3 and TRBJ1-5, with D perhaps TRBD1 (6 bases). The V gene lost 3 bases and the J gene lost 5 bases, with 14 bases spanning the gap. The CDR3 length is 15 residues. CDR1 is SGHTA and CDR2 is FQGTGA in the germline V gene. CDR3 protein: CASSLSKGQHQPQHF. CDR3 bases: TGTGCCAGCAGCTTGAGTAAGGGACAACATCAGCCCCAGCATTTT.